The next 22 T cell receptor beta chains were all read from a single sample in a study of T cells in Graves' hyperthyroidism and ophthalmopathy (dated by TCRdb to between 2018 and 2021). Library generation was performed with multiplex PCR. TCRdb lists the instrument as Illumina HiSeq 2000. The TCR beta CDR3 regions were amplified from the RNA transcripts. The first round of RT-PCR for the TCR CDR3 was performed with the HTBI primer set and the Qiagen OneStep RT-PCR kit. TCRdb passed the public sequencing reads through fastp at Q25 and MiXCR, retaining productive beta sequences. Duplicate CDR3 protein sequences are folded into a single record with the most common DNA and genes. The sample has 600,000 or so distinct CDR3 sequences on record, just over 45% of them singletons. The leading ten clones occupy roughly 8.2% of the sample. The sample comprised peripheral blood or thyroid tissue (not recorded which). The receptors were sampled from a woman aged 18-35 years with Graves' hyperthyroidism. Donor details come from another sample of the same person, matched by shared clones.

This clonotype was observed a handful of times. At one of its ends the junction is not consistent with the germline gene, which may arise from a read error. V and J are TRBV20-1 and TRBJ1-2; tentative D call: TRBD1 (6 bases). CDR1 is DFQATT, CDR2 SNEGSKA, per germline (reference sequence). CDR3 length equals 13 residues. The DNA of the CDR3 is TGCAGTGCTGGAGACAGGTTGAACTATGGCTACACCTTC. This sequence encodes CSAGDRLNYGYTF.

The J gene is TRBJ1-1, the V gene TRBV7-3; possible D gene TRBD1, 5 bases. Germline CDR1 SGHTA, CDR2 FQGTGA. This CDR3 region has 15 residues. Trimming removed 6 bases from V and 1 base from J, with 15 bases in between. CDR3 amino acids: CASRPGQGTNTEAFF. CDR3 in DNA: TGTGCCAGCAGGCCCGGACAAGGAACGAACACTGAAGCTTTCTTT.

This clonotype was seen a few times. V gene TRBV5-1 combines with J gene TRBJ2-7, with D possibly being TRBD2 (5 bases). This CDR3 has 14 residues. V was shortened by 0 bases and J by 0 bases, with 7 bases between the two germline ends. The germline CDR1 and CDR2 sequences are SGHRS and YFSETQ. The CDR3 protein is CASSLVRDSYEQYF. The CDR3 DNA reads TGCGCCAGCAGCTTGGTTCGGGACTCCTACGAGCAGTACTTC.

The chain combines TRBV2 with TRBJ1-1; TRBD1 agrees at 7 bases. Per germline, CDR1 SNHLY and CDR2 FYNNEI. J gave up 1 base and V 3 bases, and 5 bases lay outside the gene matches. This CDR3 is 15 amino acids long. The CDR3 loop is CASSDGTAKNTEAFF. CDR3 sequence (DNA): TGTGCCAGCAGTGATGGGACAGCAAAGAACACTGAAGCTTTCTTT.

This clonotype was detected a few times. The V call is TRBV7-2, the J call TRBJ1-3, with 7 bases matching TRBD1. Per germline, CDR1 SGHTA and CDR2 FQGNSA. V shed 5 bases and J 8 bases; nucleotides not matched to a gene: 9. CDR3 length: 14 amino acids. The CDR3 sequence is CASSPGTATDTIYF. CDR3 DNA sequence: TGTGCCAGCAGCCCCGGGACAGCCACCGACACCATATATTTT.

The chain joins TRBV29-1 to TRBJ2-2, with 9 bases that match TRBD1. Trimming cost V 6 bases and J 5 bases; bases outside gene matches: 10. The CDR3 spans 15 residues. Germline CDR1 is SQVTM and CDR2 is ANQGSEA. The CDR3 sequence: CSVAYGTGITGELFF. CDR3 coding DNA: TGCAGCGTCGCCTATGGGACAGGGATTACCGGGGAGCTGTTTTTT.

This clonotype was observed at least ten times. V is TRBV7-2 and J is TRBJ2-5, with 8 bases identical to TRBD1. The CDR3 length is 14 residues. V lost 3 bases to trimming and J lost 4 bases; unmatched junction nucleotides: 4. Germline values: CDR1 SGHTA, CDR2 FQGNSA. CDR3 amino acids: CASSFAGGAETQYF. The CDR3 coding sequence is TGTGCCAGCAGCTTTGCAGGGGGCGCAGAGACCCAGTACTTC. Together with reference TRBV7-2 and TRBJ2-5, the CDR3 gives the full variable domain: GAGVSQSPSNKVTEKGKDVELRCDPISGHTALYWYRQSLGQGLEFLIYFQGNSAPDKSGLPSDRFSAERTGGSVSTLTIQRTQQEDSAVYLCASSFAGGAETQYFGPGTRLLVL.

This clonotype was counted only a few times. V is TRBV7-9 and J is TRBJ1-1; 7 bases fit TRBD1. Trimming cost V 3 bases and J 10 bases; bases outside gene matches: 11. Looked up from germline, CDR1 is SEHNR and CDR2 is FQNEAQ (reference sequence). This CDR3 has 14 residues. CDR3 amino acids: CASSLERGTDGAFF. CDR3 in DNA: TGTGCCAGCAGCTTGGAACGGGGGACAGACGGAGCTTTCTTT.

This chain uses TRBV29-1 with TRBJ1-5; maybe TRBD1 (6 bases). CDR3 length: 15 amino acids. V was shortened by 5 bases and J by 0 bases, with 14 bases between the two germline ends. Germline CDR1 reads SQVTM; CDR2 reads ANQGSEA. The CDR3 coding sequence is TGCAGCGTTTCAGGGGATTCAGATAGCAATCAGCCCCAGCATTTT. It encodes CSVSGDSDSNQPQHF.

There are many counts of this clonotype. The chain employs TRBV9 and TRBJ1-3; TRBD1 is a possible D gene (5 bases). Trimming removed 0 bases at V and 3 bases at J, with 13 bases between. In germline, CDR1 is SGDLS, CDR2 YYNGEE. This CDR3 comprises 16 residues. CDR3 amino acids: CASSVDRGVFGNTIYF. CDR3 in DNA: TGTGCCAGCAGCGTAGACCGGGGGGTCTTTGGAAACACCATATATTTT.

This chain connects TRBV7-3 to TRBJ1-2, with a weak D call TRBD1 (5 bases). This CDR3 contains 14 residues. V was trimmed by 4 bases and J by 8 bases, leaving 17 bases between them. Per the germline V gene, CDR1 is SGHTA and CDR2 is FQGTGA. CDR3 sequence: CASSYGRDGVGYTF. CDR3 bases: TGTGCCAGCAGCTATGGACGGGACGGGGTCGGCTACACCTTC. The variable domain in full, with the rest retrieved from reference TRBV7-3 and TRBJ1-2, is GAGVSQTPSNKVTEKGKYVELRCDPISGHTALYWYRQSLGQGPEFLIYFQGTGAADDSGLPNDRFFAVRPEGSVSTLKIQRTERGDSAVYLCASSYGRDGVGYTFGSGTRLTVV.

The genes are TRBV2 and TRBJ1-2; TRBD1 is a possible D gene (5 bases). Germline values: CDR1 SNHLY, CDR2 FYNNEI. V lost 3 bases, J lost 8 bases, and 13 bases lay in between. The CDR3 is 13 residues long. The CDR3 loop reads CASSDSGRGGYTF. In DNA, the CDR3 is TGTGCCAGCAGTGATTCCGGGAGGGGAGGCTACACCTTC.

The rearrangement links TRBV11-3 to TRBJ1-4; perhaps TRBD1 as D (6 bases). Germline V gene sequence: CDR1 SGHNT, CDR2 YENEEA. V lost 6 bases, J lost 3 bases, and 17 bases lay in between. The CDR3 consists of 16 residues. In DNA, the CDR3 is TGTGCCAGCAGTGAAGGGGGGGCGCGTGCTAATGAAAAACTGTTTTTT. Amino acid sequence: CASSEGGARANEKLFF.

As for this clonotype: Given a much more abundant clone one base away, this may be a read error. The CDR3 protein is CASSREAGFDEQYF. As DNA, the CDR3 is TGTGCCAGCAGCCGGGAGGCAGGGTTCGACGAGCAGTACTTC. This chain joins TRBV2 and TRBJ2-7; the match to TRBD2 covers 7 bases. J was trimmed by 5 bases and V by 6 bases; bases with no gene match: 10. The CDR3 spans 14 residues. The germline gives CDR1 SNHLY, CDR2 FYNNEI.

This clonotype was detected once. A read error may produce the germline difference seen at one junction end. The chain employs TRBV7-2 and TRBJ2-5; TRBD2 matches 7 bases. Germline V gives CDR1 SGHTA, CDR2 FQGNSA. This CDR3 comprises 16 residues. CDR3 sequence: CASSLVAGVLQETQYF. CDR3 nucleotide sequence: TGCGCCAGCAGCTTGGTTGCGGGAGTCCTCCAAGAGACCCAGTACTTC.

The rearrangement uses TRBV25-1 and TRBJ2-3, with a tentative D call TRBD2 (6 bases). This CDR3 has 15 residues. Deletions cut 0 bases from V and 6 bases from J, with 13 bases between. Germline V lookup: CDR1 MGHDK, CDR2 SYGVNS. CDR3 sequence reads: CASSEYLRAGDTQYF. The CDR3 DNA reads TGTGCCAGCAGTGAATACCTGAGGGCGGGGGATACGCAGTATTTT.

The V and J genes are TRBV5-1 and TRBJ1-6; no definite D call. Germline CDR1 and CDR2: SGHRS and YFSETQ. V shed 5 bases and J shed 10 bases, with 13 bases lying between them. The CDR3 length is 13 residues. In DNA form, the CDR3 reads TGCGCCAGCAGAGGAAGGGCCGGATCACCCCTCCACTTT. Translated: CASRGRAGSPLHF.

In its sample, this clonotype was seen a few times. A read error may be the cause here, since a much bigger clone is one base away. The chain links TRBV10-3 to TRBJ1-6; no firm D call. The germline V and J ends were trimmed by 3 bases and 9 bases, with 15 bases remaining between them. This CDR3 spans 15 amino acids. From germline, CDR1 is ENHRY and CDR2 SYGVKD. In DNA form, the CDR3 reads TGTGCCATCAGTGACGGTCGGCCTAATGGTTCACCCCTCCACTTT. Encoded protein: CAISDGRPNGSPLHF.

This clonotype was seen only a few times. The V gene is TRBV9, the J gene TRBJ2-7; D ambiguous. Trimming stripped 3 bases from V and 3 bases from J, with 13 bases between. Looked up from germline, CDR1 is SGDLS and CDR2 is YYNGEE. This CDR3 is 14 amino acids long. The CDR3 loop is CASSARLQDYEQYF. CDR3 DNA sequence: TGTGCCAGCAGCGCCCGTCTCCAGGACTACGAGCAGTACTTC.

The chain carries TRBV10-3 and TRBJ2-7; 8 nucleotides agree with TRBD1. V lost 0 bases to trimming and J lost 3 bases; unmatched junction nucleotides: 10. CDR1 is ENHRY and CDR2 is SYGVKD in the germline V gene. This CDR3 region has 17 residues. The CDR3 coding sequence is TGTGCCATCAGTGAGTCGAATCCGGACAGGGCAATCTACGAGCAGTACTTC. Amino acids: CAISESNPDRAIYEQYF.

The chain uses TRBV7-2 and TRBJ2-7, with D hard to call. This CDR3 contains 13 residues. V lost 5 bases to trimming and J lost 6 bases, with 14 bases between them. Germline V gene lookup returns CDR1 SGHTA and CDR2 FQGNSA. The DNA for the CDR3 is TGTGCCAGCAGCCCCGCCGGGCTTTCCGAGCAGTACTTC. It specifies CASSPAGLSEQYF.

The J gene is TRBJ1-1, the V gene TRBV2; TRBD1 aligns across 9 bases. J was trimmed by 1 base and V by 4 bases; bases with no gene match: 4. The CDR3 sequence is 15 residues long. Germline-derived CDR1 and CDR2 are SNHLY and FYNNEI. The CDR3 sequence: CASSGQGGPNTEAFF. CDR3 nucleotide sequence: TGTGCCAGCAGTGGACAGGGGGGGCCGAACACTGAAGCTTTCTTT. Complete variable domain (other parts from reference TRBV2 and TRBJ1-1): EPEVTQTPSHQVTQMGQEVILRCVPISNHLYFYWYRQILGQKVEFLVSFYNNEISEKSEIFDDQFSVERPDGSNFTLKIRSTKLEDSAMYFCASSGQGGPNTEAFFGQGTRLTVV.